This TCR beta chain was identified during a study of T cells in Graves' hyperthyroidism and ophthalmopathy. The CDR3 covers 14 residues. V lost 3 bases to trimming and J lost 4 bases; unmatched junction nucleotides: 7. Looked up from germline, CDR1 is SGHRS and CDR2 is YFSETQ. The source of the PBMCs was over 8.5 ml of fresh peripheral blood. In this sample, this clonotype turned up many times. The investigators amplified TCR beta CDR3 regions from RNA transcripts. HTBI primers were employed in a first-round RT-PCR of the TCR CDR3. TCRdb passed the multiplex PCR reads through MiXCR, listing each CDR3 protein once. The profile covers more than 350,000 distinct CDR3 sequences, with about 16% appearing a single time and approximately 19% taken by the ten largest.

The chain uses TRBV5-1 and TRBJ2-7; 7 bases map to TRBD2. Sample: blood. The source is a woman in her fifties or sixties with Graves' ophthalmopathy. For the CDR3, the DNA is TGCGCCAGCAGCTCGACTAGCCCACCTTACGAGCAGTACTTC. Translated: CASSSTSPPYEQYF.